This T cell receptor (beta chain) is drawn from a study of T cell responses to AZD1222 COVID-19 vaccine. Regarding the study as a whole: CD4 TCRs linked to vaccination spanned spike, dominating at 160-218 and 743-854. Vaccination with two AZD1222 doses was followed by a rise in Spike-specific TCR breadth and depth. Close to half of spike-specific TCRs reportedly recognize unmutated variant regions. Just a handful of people given AZD1222 tested seropositive at baseline.

Method: immunoSEQ multiplex PCR; TCRdb's copy keeps in-frame clones and lacks some. Of roughly 180,000 clones in the sample, about 91% were seen once. In regard to this clone: What it binds is not known.

Germline loops: CDR1 SGHRS, CDR2 YFSETQ. V shed 1 base and J shed 5 bases, with 13 bases lying between them. The CDR3 loop spans 15 amino acids. V usage is TRBV5-1 and J usage is TRBJ1-5, with D uncertain. The clonotype originates from an adult in good health. Specimen: peripheral blood, collected on day 0 of AZD1222 vaccination. CDR3 nucleotides: TGCGCCAGCAGCTTGCTGGGTGAAGTTGATCAGCCCCAGCATTTT. This encodes CASSLLGEVDQPQHF.